This T cell receptor beta chain was captured in a study of control samples from healthy donors and cancer patients (dated by TCRdb to the early 2020s). Comments on this clone: Its antigen has not been determined. The input lacks base qualities; no much larger clone sits a single base away.

The CDR3 numbers 15 residues from cysteine through phenylalanine. Of the read, only the CDR3 DNA is kept; its 45 bases are in frame from base 1. Taken from the germline V gene (reference sequence), the CDR1 and CDR2 loops are SGHNT and YYREEE. The trim is 5 bases for V and 3 bases for J, with a gap of 15 bases between the germline ends. The library was made by the immunoSEQ multiplex PCR assay. TCRdb mirrors the immuneACCESS table, restricted to in-frame sequences. Some clones are absent from its copies; in checked studies, under half trace to an unresolved V gene, and the reason for the others is unknown. The table for this sample lists roughly 100,000 clones; 80% to 90% of them were counted only once. Jointly, the top ten make up about 12% of the sample.

This TCR came from a woman between 50 and 59 years old in good health. The chain links TRBV5-4 with TRBJ1-3; the D region possibly corresponds to TRBD1 (6 bases align). Sequencing input: blood. The CDR3 has the sequence CASSPRGGFGNTIYF. The DNA sequence follows: TGTGCCAGCAGTCCGAGGGGGGGCTTTGGAAACACCATATATTTT.